This T cell receptor (beta chain) was captured in a study of blood T cell repertoires in COVID-19. Study context: From the United States, Italy and Spain came samples of acute and convalescent COVID-19. From T cells, B-cell-depleted T cells, or PBMCs came the material, which was cDNA or gDNA.

This clone was seen a single time. Participants' reported clinical history set cohort assignment. Only in-frame clones appear in the TCRdb table, and some are missing; sequencing was by immunoSEQ multiplex PCR. The sample lists a few hundred thousand clones; 84% were seen once. Sequencing was performed on PBMCs or T cells enriched from blood (not recorded which). This sequence originates from a woman aged 35 to 49 who had recovered from COVID-19.

In nucleotides, the CDR3 is TGTGCCACCAGCACGACCCTAGCGGGAGTCGAGCAGTTCTTC. Translated: CATSTTLAGVEQFF. The chain employs TRBV15 and TRBJ2-1, with 10 bases matching TRBD2. The junction had 7 bases not matched to a gene; V was cut back by 4 bases and J by 10 bases. The CDR3 consists of 14 residues. Looked up from germline, CDR1 is LNHNV and CDR2 is YYDKDF (reference sequence).